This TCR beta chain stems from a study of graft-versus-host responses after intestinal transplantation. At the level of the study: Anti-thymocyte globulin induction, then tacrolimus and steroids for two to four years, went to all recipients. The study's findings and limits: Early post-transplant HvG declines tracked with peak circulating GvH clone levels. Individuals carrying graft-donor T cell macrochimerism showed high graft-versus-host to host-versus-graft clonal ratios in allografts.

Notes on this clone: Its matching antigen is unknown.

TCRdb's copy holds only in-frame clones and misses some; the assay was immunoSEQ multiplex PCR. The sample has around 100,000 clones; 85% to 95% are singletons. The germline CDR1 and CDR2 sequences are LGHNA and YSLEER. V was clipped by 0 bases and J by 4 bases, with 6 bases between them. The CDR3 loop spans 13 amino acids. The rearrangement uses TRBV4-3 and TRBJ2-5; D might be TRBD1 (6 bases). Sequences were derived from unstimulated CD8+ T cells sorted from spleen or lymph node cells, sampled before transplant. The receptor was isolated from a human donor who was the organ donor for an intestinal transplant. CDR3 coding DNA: TGCGCCAGCAGCCAAGACAGGGGAGAGACCCAGTACTTC. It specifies CASSQDRGETQYF.